The 21 T cell receptor beta chains below all came from one sample that was sequenced in a study of technical replicates of blood from a few donors. Using immunoSEQ multiplex PCR, the repertoire was profiled, and TCRdb retains in-frame clones only, with some absent. The sample carries 95,000 to 100,000 clones, under 97% recorded once. Input material: T cells isolated from PBMCs. The receptor source for this set is a human donor in good health.

V usage is TRBV29-1 and J usage is TRBJ1-4; D gene unclear. V lost 5 bases to trimming and J lost 5 bases, with 9 bases between them. CDR3 length: 12 residues. The germline CDR1 and CDR2 sequences are SQVTM and ANQGSEA. CDR3 sequence: CSVSDGNEKLFF. CDR3 coding DNA: TGCAGCGTTTCAGACGGGAATGAAAAACTGTTTTTT.

CDR3 DNA: TGTGCCAGCAGTTCGTTAGGTAGGGGGCTGAGCACTGAAGCTTTCTTT. Its protein is CASSSLGRGLSTEAFF. The J gene is TRBJ1-1, the V gene TRBV11-3, with 7 bases fitting TRBD1. The CDR3 consists of 16 residues. Germline V gene sequence: CDR1 SGHNT, CDR2 YENEEA. Trimming cost V 6 bases and J 4 bases; bases outside gene matches: 14.

The chain joins TRBV15 to TRBJ2-5; 16 bases fit TRBD2. Trimming cost V 6 bases and J 5 bases; bases outside gene matches: 9. Germline lookup yields CDR1 LNHNV and CDR2 YYDKDF (reference sequence). The CDR3 consists of 17 residues. The CDR3 protein is CATREGTSGGAGETQYF. CDR3 in DNA: TGTGCCACCAGAGAAGGGACTAGCGGGGGGGCCGGGGAGACCCAGTACTTC.

V and J are TRBV6-5 and TRBJ1-2; 12 nucleotides agree with TRBD1. The CDR3 has 15 amino acids. Germline CDR1 MNHEY, CDR2 SVGAGI. With V trimmed by 6 bases and J by 7 bases, 9 bases remained unmatched. CDR3 coding DNA: TGTGCCAGCAGCCCGGGACAGGGGGCTTCTCCTGGCTACACCTTC. This encodes CASSPGQGASPGYTF.

The chain employs TRBV19 and TRBJ2-5, with 7 positions matching TRBD1. This CDR3 is built from 15 residues. The germline CDR1 and CDR2 sequences are LNHDA and SQIVND (reference sequence). Germline trimming cut 5 bases from V and 1 base from J; bases unmatched to any gene: 7. CDR3 protein: CASSPQQGLQETQYF. CDR3 nucleotide sequence: TGTGCCAGTAGTCCCCAACAGGGGCTCCAAGAGACCCAGTACTTC. The full variable domain, in which reference TRBV19 and TRBJ2-5 provide the parts outside the CDR3, is DGGITQSPKYLFRKEGQNVTLSCEQNLNHDAMYWYRQDPGQGLRLIYYSQIVNDFQKGDIAEGYSVSREKKESFPLTVTSAQKNPTAFYLCASSPQQGLQETQYFGPGTRLLVL.

The chain uses TRBV29-1 and TRBJ1-2; D perhaps matches TRBD1 (6 bases). The CDR3 contains 13 residues. V lost 7 bases and J lost 7, with 19 bases in between. Germline lookup yields CDR1 SQVTM and CDR2 ANQGSEA. The CDR3 is CSGTDSTLGGYTF. CDR3 coding DNA: TGCAGCGGAACGGACAGCACCCTAGGTGGCTACACCTTC.

CDR3: CASSLDRQGNEQFF. In DNA, the CDR3 is TGTGCCAGCAGCTTAGACAGACAGGGCAATGAGCAGTTCTTC. The chain links TRBV11-2 to TRBJ2-1; 7 bases fit TRBD1. Germline values: CDR1 SGHAT, CDR2 FQNNGV. The V segment lost 0 bases and the J segment 6 bases; nucleotides outside the gene matches: 2. The CDR3 is made up of 14 amino acids. Based on the CDR3 plus reference TRBV11-2 and TRBJ2-1, the full variable domain is EAGVAQSPRYKIIEKRQSVAFWCNPISGHATLYWYQQILGQGPKLLIQFQNNGVVDDSQLPKDRFSAERLKGVDSTLKIQPAKLEDSAVYLCASSLDRQGNEQFFGPGTRLTVL.

The chain combines TRBV25-1 with TRBJ2-1; TRBD2 might be the D (5 bases). The CDR3 spans 13 residues. V gave up 3 bases and J gave up 2 bases, with 5 bases separating them. Germline V CDR1 and CDR2: MGHDK, SYGVNS. The CDR3 sequence: CASSDGTYNEQFF. CDR3 sequence (DNA): TGTGCCAGCAGTGACGGGACCTACAATGAGCAGTTCTTC.

The chain's CDR3 is CASSPVGALNEQYF. In nucleotides, the CDR3 is TGTGCCAGCAGCCCTGTGGGGGCGTTAAACGAGCAGTACTTC. This chain uses TRBV6-5 with TRBJ2-7, with D perhaps TRBD1 (6 bases). The germline gives CDR1 MNHEY, CDR2 SVGAGI. The CDR3 covers 14 residues. V shed 6 bases and J shed 5 bases, with 17 bases lying between them.

The CDR3: CATGVSANEKLFF. CDR3 nucleotide sequence: TGTGCCACCGGGGTTTCTGCTAATGAAAAACTGTTTTTT. The V gene is TRBV11-2, the J gene TRBJ1-4; no clear D gene. The CDR3 length is 13 residues. Germline assignment: CDR1 SGHAT and CDR2 FQNNGV. V was cut by 10 bases and J by 3 bases, with 12 bases left in between.

CDR3 sequence (DNA): TGTGCCAGCAGCGAAGACGGGGAGGTCTCTGAAGCTTTCTTT. Residues: CASSEDGEVSEAFF. V and J are TRBV6-5 and TRBJ1-1; D is unclear. Germline V gives CDR1 MNHEY, CDR2 SVGAGI. Trimming cost V 6 bases and J 6 bases, with 17 bases left between them. This CDR3 has 14 residues.

The V and J genes are TRBV5-1 and TRBJ1-1; D remains ambiguous. Trimming removed 3 bases at V and 5 bases at J, with 11 bases between. Germline V lookup: CDR1 SGHRS, CDR2 YFSETQ. This CDR3 region has 13 residues. In DNA form, the CDR3 reads TGCGCCAGCAGCTCGTCGGGCGGGACTGAAGCTTTCTTT. Translating gives CASSSSGGTEAFF.

This rearrangement joins TRBV29-1 to TRBJ2-6, with D possibly TRBD1 on 6 matching bases. V lost 4 bases and J lost 2, with 6 bases in between. Germline V gene lookup returns CDR1 SQVTM and CDR2 ANQGSEA. The CDR3 has 13 amino acids. CDR3 bases: TGCAGCGTTGCAGGGGCTGGGGCCAACGTCCTGACTTTC. This translates into CSVAGAGANVLTF.

This rearrangement joins TRBV6-5 to TRBJ2-1, with 10 bases matching TRBD1. With 6 bases clipped from V and 7 bases from J, the junction kept 6 bases outside the gene matches. Germline CDR1 is MNHEY and CDR2 is SVGAGI. The CDR3 totals 14 residues. The CDR3 protein is CASSRQGARNEQFF. For the CDR3, the DNA is TGTGCCAGCAGCCGACAGGGGGCTCGAAATGAGCAGTTCTTC.

CDR3 protein: CASGLVITGVNTGELFF. The DNA of the CDR3 is TGTGCTAGTGGTTTGGTAATAACAGGGGTGAACACCGGGGAGCTGTTTTTT. V gene TRBV12-5 combines with J gene TRBJ2-2; 7 nucleotides line up with TRBD1. This CDR3 has 17 residues. V shed 0 bases and J 1 base; nucleotides not matched to a gene: 5. CDR1 LGHNT and CDR2 FRNRAP come from the germline V gene.

The chain uses TRBV5-3 and TRBJ1-4; possibly TRBD1 for D (5 bases). Being an ORF, TRBV5-3 has a function that is uncertain. V was pared by 1 base and J by 0 bases, with 13 bases between. This CDR3 comprises 17 residues. CDR3 in DNA: TGTGCCAGAAGCTTGATTTCGACAGAAGCAACTAATGAAAAACTGTTTTTT. Encoded protein: CARSLISTEATNEKLFF.

The chain recombines TRBV9 with TRBJ2-7; a weak D match, TRBD2 (6 bases). The CDR3 runs 14 residues. The ends were cut back, 3 bases at V and 4 bases at J, with 14 bases in the middle. Germline lookup yields CDR1 SGDLS and CDR2 YYNGEE. The CDR3 sequence is CASSAGTGNYEQYF. The CDR3 region has the DNA TGTGCCAGCAGCGCAGGGACTGGGAATTACGAGCAGTACTTC. Drawing the rest from reference TRBV9 and TRBJ2-7, the complete variable domain is DSGVTQTPKHLITATGQRVTLRCSPRSGDLSVYWYQQSLDQGLQFLIQYYNGEERAKGNILERFSAQQFPDLHSELNLSSLELGDSALYFCASSAGTGNYEQYFGPGTRLTVT.

The rearrangement links TRBV6-5 to TRBJ2-1; TRBD2 agrees at 8 bases. The J segment lost 0 bases and the V segment lost 4 bases, leaving 5 bases of the junction unmatched. Germline V CDR1 and CDR2: MNHEY, SVGAGI. The CDR3 runs 16 residues. The CDR3 DNA reads as TGTGCCAGCAGTTCTCTAGCGGGTAGCTCCTACAATGAGCAGTTCTTC. Protein: CASSSLAGSSYNEQFF.

This chain connects TRBV27 to TRBJ1-5; D may be TRBD1 (5 bases). The V and J ends lost 5 bases and 4 bases respectively, with 15 bases between them. The CDR3 has 15 amino acids. Germline-derived CDR1 and CDR2 are MNHEY and SMNVEV (reference sequence). The CDR3 is CASSPQTAGNQPQHF. The CDR3 DNA follows: TGTGCCAGCAGTCCCCAGACAGCGGGAAATCAGCCCCAGCATTTT.

This rearrangement joins TRBV7-9 to TRBJ2-3; weak D call: TRBD2 (6 bases). V lost 5 bases, J lost 8 bases, and 20 bases lay in between. Germline lookup yields CDR1 SEHNR and CDR2 FQNEAQ (reference sequence). This CDR3 is 15 amino acids long. CDR3 in amino acids: CASSDWRGGGVTQYF. In nucleotides, the CDR3 is TGTGCCAGCAGCGATTGGAGAGGTGGAGGGGTTACGCAGTATTTT.

This clone was seen just once. This chain connects TRBV5-4 to TRBJ2-5; TRBD2 matches 16 bases. The length of the CDR3 is 16 residues. Germline V gives CDR1 SGHNT, CDR2 YYREEE (reference sequence). J was trimmed by 5 bases and V by 4 bases; bases with no gene match: 5. CDR3: CASSKGLAGGGETQYF. In nucleotides, the CDR3 is TGTGCCAGCAGCAAGGGACTAGCGGGAGGGGGGGAGACCCAGTACTTC.